The TCR beta chain under discussion was sequenced for a study of control samples from healthy donors and cancer patients. This CDR3 is built from 15 residues. V lost 2 bases and J lost 4, with 11 bases in between. Germline CDR1 is MDHEN and CDR2 is SYDVKM. Sequencing was performed with immunoSEQ multiplex PCR; in TCRdb, only in-frame clones are kept and a portion is missing. The table records 130,000 to 150,000 clones, roughly 92% of them present only once. The chain carries TRBV28 and TRBJ2-2; maybe TRBD2 (5 bases). The sequencing sample was made of blood. The sequence was collected from a man under 40 in good health. The CDR3 bases are TGTGCCAGCAGTTTAGGGAGATCCTCCACCGGGGAGCTGTTTTTT. Protein product: CASSLGRSSTGELFF.